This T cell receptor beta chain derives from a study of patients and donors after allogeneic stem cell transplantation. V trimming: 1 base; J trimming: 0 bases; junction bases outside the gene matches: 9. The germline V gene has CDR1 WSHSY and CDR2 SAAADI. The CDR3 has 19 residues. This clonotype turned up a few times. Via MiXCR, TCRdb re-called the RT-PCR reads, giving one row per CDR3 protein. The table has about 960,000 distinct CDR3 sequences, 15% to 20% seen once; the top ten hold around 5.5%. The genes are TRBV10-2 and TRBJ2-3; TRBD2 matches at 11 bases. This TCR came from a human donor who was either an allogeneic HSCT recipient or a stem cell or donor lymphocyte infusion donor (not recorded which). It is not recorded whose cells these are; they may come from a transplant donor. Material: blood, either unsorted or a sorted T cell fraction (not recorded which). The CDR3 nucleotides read TGCGCCAGCAGTGAGTTCCCGGGACTAGCGGAGACAAGCACAGATACGCAGTATTTT. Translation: CASSEFPGLAETSTDTQYF.